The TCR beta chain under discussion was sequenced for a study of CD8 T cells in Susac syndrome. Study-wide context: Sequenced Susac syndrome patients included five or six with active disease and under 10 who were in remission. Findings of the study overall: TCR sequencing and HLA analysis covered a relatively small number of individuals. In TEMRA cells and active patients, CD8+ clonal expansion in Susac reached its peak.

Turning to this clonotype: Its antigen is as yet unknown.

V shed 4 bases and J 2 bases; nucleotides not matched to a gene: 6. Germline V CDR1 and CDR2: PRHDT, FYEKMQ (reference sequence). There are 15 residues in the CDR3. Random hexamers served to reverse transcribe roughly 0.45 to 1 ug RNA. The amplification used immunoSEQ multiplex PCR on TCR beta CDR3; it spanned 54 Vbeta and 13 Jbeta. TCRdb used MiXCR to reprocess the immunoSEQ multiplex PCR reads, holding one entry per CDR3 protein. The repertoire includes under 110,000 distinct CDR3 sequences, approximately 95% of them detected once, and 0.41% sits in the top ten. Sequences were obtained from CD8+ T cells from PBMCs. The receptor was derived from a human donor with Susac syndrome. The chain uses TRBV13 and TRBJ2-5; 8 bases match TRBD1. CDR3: CASSSRGPLQETQYF. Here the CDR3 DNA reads TGTGCCAGCAGCTCCAGGGGGCCCCTACAAGAGACCCAGTACTTC.